These 26 T cell receptor beta chains share one sample of origin, sequenced in a study of blood T cells in healthy people across ages. For the second PCR, which ran for about 6 to 12 cycles, a sample-barcoded 5' primer and a J-beta primer mix were used. TCRdb re-analysed the 5' RACE reads in MiXCR, keeping a single row per CDR3 protein. The sample lists about 640,000 distinct CDR3 sequences, roughly 50% seen once, with roughly 34% in the top ten. The source material was blood. These receptors were collected from a man between 60 and 75 years old in good health.

The chain uses TRBV5-1 and TRBJ2-3; D perhaps matches TRBD1 (5 bases). V lost 3 bases to trimming and J lost 2 bases, with 10 bases between them. Germline V CDR1 and CDR2: SGHRS, YFSETQ. The CDR3 runs 14 residues. In DNA form, the CDR3 reads TGCGCCAGCAGCTGGCAGGGTACCACAGATACGCAGTATTTT. Translation: CASSWQGTTDTQYF.

About this clonotype itself: One end of the junction is discordant with germline, which a read error may explain. The chain recombines TRBV5-4 with TRBJ2-4, with a weak D call TRBD1 (5 bases). The CDR3 has 14 residues. The germline V gene encodes CDR1 SGHNT and CDR2 YYREEE (reference sequence). The CDR3 DNA reads TGTGCCAGCAGCTTGGGTGGGGCCACAAACATTCAGTACTTC. Encoded protein: CASSLGGATNIQYF.

The chain links TRBV20-1 to TRBJ2-7, with 12 positions matching TRBD2. V shed 6 bases, J shed 0 bases, and the junction held 3 bases outside the gene matches. CDR1 and CDR2 (germline): DFQATT, SNEGSKA (reference sequence). The CDR3 is made up of 14 amino acids. The CDR3 sequence: CSARTSGASYEQYF. CDR3 nucleotides: TGCAGTGCCCGGACTAGCGGGGCCTCCTACGAGCAGTACTTC.

V and J are TRBV4-1 and TRBJ1-2; D unclear. The CDR3 length is 17 residues. Germline-derived CDR1 and CDR2 are MGHRA and YSYEKL. Trimming shortened V by 1 base and J by 1 base, and 16 bases separated the two germline ends. CDR3 protein: CASSQASGRELNYGYTF. DNA for the CDR3: TGCGCCAGCAGCCAAGCTAGTGGCCGGGAACTTAACTATGGCTACACCTTC.

CDR3 loop: CASSQEPTYEQYF. CDR3 nucleotides: TGTGCCAGCAGCCAAGAGCCCACCTACGAGCAGTACTTC. V and J are TRBV3-1 and TRBJ2-7; unclear D gene. Germline CDR1 reads LGHDT; CDR2 reads YNNKEL (reference sequence). This CDR3 region has 13 residues. Trimming removed 0 bases from V and 2 bases from J, with 5 bases in between.

The V gene is TRBV5-5, the J gene TRBJ2-1; TRBD1 is a possible D gene (5 bases). Trimming pared 0 bases from V and 0 bases from J, leaving 10 bases between. CDR1 and CDR2 (germline): SGHKS, YYEKEE (reference sequence). This CDR3 is built from 16 residues. CDR3 DNA sequence: TGTGCCAGCAGCTTGGTAACAGGCCTCTCCTACAATGAGCAGTTCTTC. Amino acids: CASSLVTGLSYNEQFF.

This clonotype was counted a few times. The CDR3 loop is CASSLEGQSETQYF. In nucleotides, the CDR3 is TGCGCCAGCAGCTTGGAGGGACAGTCGGAGACCCAGTACTTC. The chain recombines TRBV5-1 with TRBJ2-5; TRBD1 matches 7 bases. There are 14 residues in the CDR3. From germline, CDR1 is SGHRS and CDR2 YFSETQ. V shed 0 bases, J shed 5 bases, and the junction held 4 bases outside the gene matches.

The chain recombines TRBV20-1 with TRBJ2-3, with TRBD2 matching 9 bases. Germline assignment: CDR1 DFQATT and CDR2 SNEGSKA (reference sequence). This CDR3 spans 12 amino acids. CDR3 loop: CSLAGGTDTQYF. The CDR3 nucleotides read TGCAGCTTAGCGGGGGGCACAGATACGCAGTATTTT.

This clonotype occurred once. The chain joins TRBV6-1 to TRBJ2-5; TRBD1 aligns across 9 bases. The V gene's germline CDR1 is MNHNS and CDR2 SASEGT. This CDR3 has 15 amino acids. The V gene end was trimmed by 6 bases and the J gene end by 3 bases; junction bases not matched to a gene: 8. The CDR3 DNA sequence: TGTGCCAGCAGGCCAGGACAGGGGCGAGAAGAGACCCAGTACTTC. Its translation: CASRPGQGREETQYF.

This clonotype was counted once. V is TRBV14 and J is TRBJ2-2; TRBD1 matches at 7 bases. V lost 3 bases to trimming and J lost 4 bases; unmatched junction nucleotides: 2. The CDR3 consists of 14 residues. Germline V gene lookup returns CDR1 SGHDN and CDR2 FVKESK. CDR3 in amino acids: CASSQTGRTGELFF. The CDR3 DNA sequence: TGTGCCAGCAGCCAGACAGGGCGCACCGGGGAGCTGTTTTTT.

This clonotype occurred a few times. The V gene is TRBV7-2, the J gene TRBJ1-1; 7 nucleotides match TRBD1. Germline-derived CDR1 and CDR2 are SGHTA and FQGNSA. Losses at the gene ends were 4 bases for V and 5 bases for J; bases not matched to a gene: 7. This CDR3 region has 14 residues. The CDR3 DNA follows: TGTGCCAGCAGCTCACCCCAGGGGGAGACTGAAGCTTTCTTT. Translating it yields CASSSPQGETEAFF.

This chain joins TRBV20-1 and TRBJ2-5; 9 positions match TRBD2. This CDR3 contains 12 residues. CDR1 is DFQATT and CDR2 is SNEGSKA in the germline V gene (reference sequence). Germline trimming cut 0 bases from V and 13 bases from J; bases unmatched to any gene: 6. The CDR3 loop reads CSARDNSGGLYF. As DNA, the CDR3 is TGCAGTGCTAGAGATAATAGCGGGGGATTGTACTTC.

At least ten counts were recorded for this clonotype. The chain combines TRBV28 with TRBJ2-5, with D tentatively TRBD1 (5 bases). The CDR3 is 14 residues long. The germline CDR1 and CDR2 sequences are MDHEN and SYDVKM. Deletions cut 5 bases from V and 4 bases from J, with 14 bases between. CDR3 sequence reads: CASSMPRVRETQYF. The CDR3, as DNA: TGTGCCAGCAGTATGCCCAGGGTGAGAGAGACCCAGTACTTC. Filled out from reference TRBV28 and TRBJ2-5, the complete variable domain reads DVKVTQSSRYLVKRTGEKVFLECVQDMDHENMFWYRQDPGLGLRLIYFSYDVKMKEKGDIPEGYSVSREKKERFSLILESASTNQTSMYLCASSMPRVRETQYFGPGTRLLVL.

The genes are TRBV7-2 and TRBJ1-6; D is unresolved. The CDR3 has 14 amino acids. Germline CDR1 reads SGHTA; CDR2 reads FQGNSA. V was trimmed by 3 bases and J by 6 bases, leaving 9 bases between them. CDR3 loop: CASSFWASNSPLHF. DNA of the CDR3: TGTGCCAGCAGCTTTTGGGCCTCTAATTCACCCCTCCACTTT.

In regard to this clonotype: Germline is not matched at one junction end, which may reflect a read error. This chain connects TRBV9 to TRBJ2-7; 7 bases line up with TRBD1. This CDR3 region has 14 residues. CDR1 and CDR2 from the germline V gene are SGDLS and YYNGEE. In DNA, the CDR3 is TGTGCCGGCAGCTTAGGGACAGCCTCCTACGAGCAGTACTTC. Its protein is CAGSLGTASYEQYF. Supplemented by reference TRBV9 and TRBJ2-7, the full variable domain reads DSGVTQTPKHLITATGQRVTLRCSPRSGDLSVYWYQQSLDQGLQFLIQYYNGEERAKGNILERFSAQQFPDLHSELNLSSLELGDSALYFCAGSLGTASYEQYFGPGTRLTVT.

V usage is TRBV3-1 and J usage is TRBJ1-2; TRBD1 agrees at 7 bases. With 5 bases clipped from V and 0 bases from J, the junction kept 6 bases outside the gene matches. This CDR3 has 15 residues. Germline CDR1 LGHDT, CDR2 YNNKEL (reference sequence). This chain's CDR3 is CASSTGTAANYGYTF. The CDR3 region has the DNA TGTGCCAGCAGCACTGGGACAGCAGCTAACTATGGCTACACCTTC.

V is TRBV20-1 and J is TRBJ1-4; 7 bases match TRBD1. The CDR3 extends over 14 amino acids. In germline, CDR1 is DFQATT, CDR2 SNEGSKA (reference sequence). With 4 bases clipped from V and 4 bases from J, the junction kept 6 bases outside the gene matches. CDR3 sequence (DNA): TGCAGTGCTAACACAGGGGCGATTAATGAAAAACTGTTTTTT. Its translation is CSANTGAINEKLFF.

This chain joins TRBV5-1 and TRBJ2-1; D gene unclear. Trimming pared 0 bases from V and 10 bases from J, leaving 17 bases between. This CDR3 contains 15 residues. From germline, CDR1 is SGHRS and CDR2 YFSETQ. CDR3 sequence: CASSLEPTPNEEQFF. The CDR3 DNA sequence: TGCGCCAGCAGCTTGGAACCGACCCCTAATGAGGAGCAGTTCTTC.

J is TRBJ2-5 and V is TRBV29-1; 11 nucleotides line up with TRBD2. V shed 3 bases and J 2 bases; nucleotides not matched to a gene: 8. This CDR3 comprises 16 residues. Germline V gene data show CDR1 as SQVTM and CDR2 as ANQGSEA. The CDR3 region has the DNA TGCAGCGTTGATTTAGGTCTAGCGGGGGGACAAGAGACCCAGTACTTC. This codes for CSVDLGLAGGQETQYF.

A word on this clonotype: A much more abundant neighbour one base away suggests this may be a read error. This chain links TRBV4-1 with TRBJ2-1, with D unresolved. The CDR3 sequence is 14 residues long. Germline CDR1 and CDR2: MGHRA and YSYEKL. In nucleotides, the CDR3 is TGCGCCAGCAGCCAATATGTCAGAGGCAGTGAGCGGTTCTTC. Translated, it gives CASSQYVRGSERFF.

This clonotype turned up a few times. The chain combines TRBV20-1 with TRBJ2-3; TRBD1 or TRBD2 may be the D gene (6 bases each). In germline, CDR1 is DFQATT, CDR2 SNEGSKA (reference sequence). V gave up 6 bases and J gave up 4 bases, with 8 bases separating them. This CDR3 comprises 11 residues. CDR3 loop: CSAEGADTQYF. The CDR3 region has the DNA TGCAGTGCGGAGGGGGCAGATACGCAGTATTTT.

This chain joins TRBV29-1 and TRBJ2-7; 9 nucleotides match TRBD1. V trimming: 6 bases; J trimming: 4 bases; junction bases outside the gene matches: 10. The CDR3 is 14 amino acids. The V gene's germline CDR1 is SQVTM and CDR2 ANQGSEA. The CDR3 DNA follows: TGCAGCGTGGTAGCTCGGGACAGGGATTACGAGCAGTACTTC. It codes for CSVVARDRDYEQYF.

This sequence joins TRBV4-1 and TRBJ2-7; a possible D gene is TRBD2 (6 bases). Germline V gives CDR1 MGHRA, CDR2 YSYEKL. Trimming removed 0 bases from V and 1 base from J, with 10 bases in between. The CDR3 contains 15 residues. As DNA, the CDR3 is TGCGCCAGCAGCCAAGATCGGGCGGGGTCCTACGAGCAGTACTTC. Its protein product is CASSQDRAGSYEQYF.

The J gene is TRBJ2-7, the V gene TRBV5-1; 9 bases match TRBD1. Looked up from germline, CDR1 is SGHRS and CDR2 is YFSETQ. V gave up 4 bases and J gave up 3 bases; unmatched junction bases: 5. The CDR3 contains 14 residues. CDR3 protein: CASSGGQGFYEQYF. The CDR3 nucleotides are TGCGCCAGCAGCGGGGGACAGGGTTTCTACGAGCAGTACTTC.

In nucleotides, the CDR3 is TGTGCCAGCAGTTACCTCGGAAGCGGGGGGGAGACCCAGTACTTC. As protein: CASSYLGSGGETQYF. The V call is TRBV6-2 or TRBV6-3, the J call TRBJ2-5; TRBD2 aligns across 9 bases. With V trimmed by 2 bases and J by 5 bases, 6 bases remained unmatched. Per the germline V gene, CDR1 is MNHEY and CDR2 is SVGEGT. The CDR3 runs 15 residues.

The table lists this clonotype with a count of one. V is TRBV20-1 and J is TRBJ1-5, with 11 nucleotides matching TRBD1. The CDR3 contains 14 residues. With V trimmed by 1 base and J by 9 bases, 5 bases remained unmatched. The germline V gene has CDR1 DFQATT and CDR2 SNEGSKA (reference sequence). The CDR3 loop reads CSARAGTGGLPQHF. The CDR3 DNA sequence: TGCAGTGCTAGAGCCGGGACAGGGGGGCTGCCCCAGCATTTT.